The TCR beta chain described here comes from a study of cytomegalovirus exposure and HLA in healthy donors. Turning to the study itself: Out of about 180 million T cells, an earlier analysis found 117 million unique TCR beta sequences in total.

Broader study findings: Follow-up analysis later connected one missense variant in DCLRE1C with trimming of TCR beta V- and J-genes.

The PCR ran on 60 Vbeta and 13 Jbeta primers. Profiling relied on immunoSEQ multiplex PCR, and the TCRdb table lists in-frame clones only, not all of them. This table holds 100,000 or so clones, about 83% found once. With respect to this clone: Its cognate antigen is unknown.

V shed 4 bases and J shed 3 bases, with 21 bases lying between them. CDR1 and CDR2 from the germline V gene are SGHNT and YENEEA. The CDR3 contains 17 residues. Although they were nominally healthy when sampled, donors likely had unrecorded immune exposures. The clonotype was recovered from a young man in good health and CMV-seronegative. Material: PBMCs. The J gene is TRBJ1-1, the V gene TRBV11-3; D might be TRBD1 (6 bases). CDR3 coding DNA: TGTGCCAGCAGCTCCGGTCTATGGGGGCGCGAGGACACTGAAGCTTTCTTT. Translated, it gives CASSSGLWGREDTEAFF.